These 30 T cell receptor beta chains originate from one sample sequenced in a study of blood T cells in healthy people across ages. Sample-barcoded 5' priming and a J-beta primer mix drove a second PCR of about 6 to 11 cycles. TCRdb passed the 5' RACE reads through MiXCR, listing each CDR3 protein once. The sample records around 1,500,000 distinct CDR3 sequences, 42% being singletons. The sample consisted of blood. Receptors originate from a woman younger than 30 in good health.

The chain has TRBV20-1 and TRBJ2-5; D remains unclear. The V gene's germline CDR1 is DFQATT and CDR2 SNEGSKA (reference sequence). V lost 6 bases and J 11 bases, leaving 25 bases between the germline ends. The length of the CDR3 is 14 residues. CDR3 nucleotides: TGCAGTGCACGGGCCAAGACAAGATACAATGAGCAGTACTTC. The encoded protein is CSARAKTRYNEQYF.

This clonotype was recorded once. This sequence joins TRBV2 and TRBJ2-1, with D possibly being TRBD2 (7 bases). From germline, CDR1 is SNHLY and CDR2 FYNNEI. There are 17 residues in the CDR3. V lost 3 bases to trimming and J lost 8 bases, with 23 bases between them. The CDR3 protein is CASSEPRGGLKIDEQFF. In DNA form, the CDR3 reads TGTGCCAGCAGTGAGCCGAGGGGGGGGTTGAAAATCGATGAGCAGTTCTTC.

This clonotype was detected a few times. The genes are TRBV6-1 and TRBJ2-7; D gene ambiguous. Germline CDR1 and CDR2: MNHNS and SASEGT. The CDR3 is made up of 14 amino acids. V lost 7 bases and J lost 0, with 13 bases in between. CDR3 residues: CASTGYTSSYEQYF. CDR3 DNA: TGTGCCAGCACTGGATACACCAGCTCCTACGAGCAGTACTTC.

The gene calls are TRBV12-3 or TRBV12-4 and TRBJ2-2, with D tentatively TRBD1 or TRBD2 (6 bases each). V lost 3 bases and J 6 bases, leaving 11 bases between the germline ends. There are 14 residues in the CDR3. The CDR3 loop is CASSFYREAGELFF. The DNA for the CDR3 is TGTGCCAGCAGTTTTTACAGGGAGGCCGGGGAGCTGTTTTTT.

The chain is built from TRBV6-5 and TRBJ2-5, with unresolved D. Germline assignment: CDR1 MNHEY and CDR2 SVGAGI. The V gene lost 8 bases and the J gene lost 13 bases, with 20 bases spanning the gap. This CDR3 contains 12 residues. The CDR3 DNA reads TGTGCCAGCGAGGTGCGCGAACCAAATCGGTACTTC. Its protein is CASEVREPNRYF.

This clonotype was seen a few times. The J gene is TRBJ2-1, the V gene TRBV7-9; tentative D call: TRBD1 (5 bases). CDR1 is SEHNR, CDR2 FQNEAQ, per germline (reference sequence). This CDR3 region has 13 residues. V lost 3 bases, J lost 9 bases, and 12 bases lay in between. CDR3 in DNA: TGTGCCAGCAGCTTCTCGGAAAGGGGTGAGCAGTTCTTC. It yields the protein CASSFSERGEQFF.

This clonotype has only a few counts. The rearrangement links TRBV11-1 to TRBJ2-7; a possible D gene is TRBD2 (6 bases). The length of the CDR3 is 15 residues. The V end was cut by 5 bases, the J end by 5 bases, with 19 bases between. Germline lookup yields CDR1 SGHAT and CDR2 FQDESV (reference sequence). Here the CDR3 DNA reads TGTGCCAGCAGCGCGACAATCAGGGCGGGGAACGAGCAGTACTTC. Amino acids: CASSATIRAGNEQYF.

V and J are TRBV6-5 and TRBJ1-3; 8 bases align to TRBD1. V lost 2 bases, J lost 9 bases, and 3 bases stayed unmatched. This CDR3 spans 13 amino acids. Germline V gene sequence: CDR1 MNHEY, CDR2 SVGAGI. This CDR3 is CASSYQGAGTIYF. The CDR3 DNA reads as TGTGCCAGCAGTTACCAGGGGGCGGGCACCATATATTTT.

The chain recombines TRBV2 with TRBJ2-1; 8 positions match TRBD2. TRBJ2-7 matches the DNA end more closely, so the J call is doubtful. The germline CDR1 and CDR2 sequences are SNHLY and FYNNEI. CDR3 length: 15 amino acids. This CDR3 is CASRGGAGVYNEQYF. The CDR3 coding sequence is TGTGCCAGCAGGGGTGGAGCGGGGGTCTACAATGAGCAGTACTTC.

The chain combines TRBV20-1 with TRBJ2-3; D gene uncertain. Trimming cost V 5 bases and J 3 bases, with 15 bases left between them. The germline V gene has CDR1 DFQATT and CDR2 SNEGSKA (reference sequence). The CDR3 is 14 residues long. The CDR3 DNA sequence: TGCAGTGCTGTGGCTCTGGTTTTTACAGATACGCAGTATTTT. Protein product: CSAVALVFTDTQYF.

The rearrangement links TRBV18 to TRBJ2-7; TRBD2 matches 7 bases. The ends lost 2 bases at V and 10 bases at J; junction bases unmatched: 11. This CDR3 spans 14 amino acids. Germline lookup yields CDR1 KGHSH and CDR2 LQKENI. In DNA form, the CDR3 reads TGTGCCAGCTCACCAATTGGACTAGATTTGATCCAGTACTTC. It specifies CASSPIGLDLIQYF.

This clonotype was counted between two and nine times. The chain uses TRBV6-1 and TRBJ2-3; TRBD2 aligns across 7 bases. Trimming at V came to 8 bases and at J to 1 base, leaving 9 bases not matched to a gene. Germline V CDR1 and CDR2: MNHNS, SASEGT. There are 15 residues in the CDR3. The CDR3: CASAGGVRRTDTQYF. CDR3 bases: TGTGCCAGCGCTGGGGGGGTCCGACGCACAGATACGCAGTATTTT.

This clonotype was seen a handful of times. J is TRBJ2-3 and V is TRBV15, with D perhaps TRBD1 or TRBD2 (5 bases each). CDR1 is LNHNV, CDR2 YYDKDF, per germline (reference sequence). V was cut by 3 bases and J by 1 base, with 8 bases left in between. The CDR3 has 14 residues. The chain's CDR3 is CATSSGDRTDTQYF. CDR3 in DNA: TGTGCCACCAGCAGCGGGGACCGCACAGATACGCAGTATTTT.

On this clonotype itself: A much bigger clone sits one base away, suggesting this may be a read error. The chain recombines TRBV10-3 with TRBJ2-1; D perhaps matches TRBD2 (6 bases). Trimming stripped 3 bases from V and 10 bases from J, with 10 bases between. CDR1 is ENHRY, CDR2 SYGVKD, per germline. CDR3 length: 12 residues. For the CDR3, the DNA is TGTGCCATCAGTGACCTAGCGCGCGAGCAGTTCTTC. Its translation: CAISDLAREQFF.

This CDR3 reads CASSLEGTSGSPQYF. The CDR3 DNA is TGTGCCAGCAGCTTAGAGGGGACTAGCGGGAGTCCCCAGTACTTC. This rearrangement joins TRBV7-2 to TRBJ2-5; 14 bases align to TRBD2. This CDR3 has 15 residues. In germline, CDR1 is SGHTA, CDR2 FQGNSA. V shed 1 base, J shed 9 bases, and the junction held 4 bases outside the gene matches.

The chain carries TRBV2 and TRBJ2-5, with TRBD2 identical over 9 bases. V gave up 0 bases and J gave up 11 bases; unmatched junction bases: 25. This CDR3 has 20 amino acids. The V gene's germline CDR1 is SNHLY and CDR2 FYNNEI. The CDR3 region is CASSEALPRGQLAGHNEQYF. The CDR3 nucleotides read TGTGCCAGCAGTGAAGCGCTTCCTAGGGGGCAACTAGCGGGCCACAATGAGCAGTACTTC.

This chain links TRBV7-9 with TRBJ1-1; D gene uncertain. This CDR3 is built from 15 residues. Trimming pared 6 bases from V and 4 bases from J, leaving 18 bases between. From germline, CDR1 is SEHNR and CDR2 FQNEAQ (reference sequence). CDR3 nucleotide sequence: TGTGCCAGCAGGCTTGCCAGGACCGCCAGCACTGAAGCTTTCTTT. Translated: CASRLARTASTEAFF.

Only a few counts were recorded for this clonotype. The chain uses TRBV20-1 and TRBJ2-1; D is perhaps TRBD1 (6 bases). The CDR3 totals 15 residues. The germline gives CDR1 DFQATT, CDR2 SNEGSKA (reference sequence). The V end lost 6 bases, the J end lost 7 bases, and 22 bases lay between the germline ends. CDR3 in amino acids: CSAASVTTGDNEQFF. CDR3 DNA sequence: TGCAGTGCCGCATCAGTAACGACAGGAGATAATGAGCAGTTCTTC.

This clonotype has a single count. CDR3 coding DNA: TGTGCCAGCAGTGAAGCCGCCGGGACTAGCGTCCTCAGGCAGTTCTTC. Encoded protein: CASSEAAGTSVLRQFF. The V and J genes are TRBV6-1 and TRBJ2-1; 10 bases are shared with TRBD2. The CDR3 contains 16 residues. In germline, CDR1 is MNHNS, CDR2 SASEGT. V was pared by 0 bases and J by 12 bases, with 11 bases of the junction left unmatched.

The chain employs TRBV20-1 and TRBJ2-7; TRBD2 agrees at 10 bases. The J segment lost 3 bases and the V segment lost 6 bases, leaving 8 bases of the junction unmatched. This CDR3 comprises 14 residues. The V gene's germline CDR1 is DFQATT and CDR2 SNEGSKA (reference sequence). The CDR3: CSARGSGRFYEQYF. The CDR3 DNA reads as TGCAGTGCCCGGGGTAGCGGGAGGTTCTACGAGCAGTACTTC.

This chain joins TRBV6-1 and TRBJ1-1; possibly TRBD1 for D (5 bases). The CDR3 loop spans 14 amino acids. CDR1 is MNHNS and CDR2 is SASEGT in the germline V gene. V dropped 2 bases and J dropped 5 bases, with 12 bases sitting between them. Here the CDR3 reads CASSERGGGTEAFF. For the CDR3, the DNA is TGTGCCAGCAGTGAACGGGGGGGAGGGACTGAAGCTTTCTTT.

The chain carries TRBV5-1 and TRBJ1-1; possible D gene TRBD1, 5 bases. The germline gives CDR1 SGHRS, CDR2 YFSETQ. CDR3 size: 14 residues. V lost 2 bases and J lost 3, with 11 bases in between. The CDR3 region has the DNA TGCGCCAGCAGCTTAGGACACCTCGACACTGAAGCTTTCTTT. Its translation is CASSLGHLDTEAFF. The whole variable domain, remainder taken from reference TRBV5-1 and TRBJ1-1, is KAGVTQTPRYLIKTRGQQVTLSCSPISGHRSVSWYQQTPGQGLQFLFEYFSETQRNKGNFPGRFSGRQFSNSRSEMNVSTLELGDSALYLCASSLGHLDTEAFFGQGTRLTVV.

The chain has TRBV6-5 and TRBJ2-2, with 8 bases aligning to TRBD2. The germline V gene has CDR1 MNHEY and CDR2 SVGAGI. This CDR3 comprises 18 residues. V was clipped by 0 bases and J by 3 bases; unmatched bases: 9. CDR3 DNA sequence: TGTGCCAGCAGTTACTCGGGGCTAGCGGGCTCGTACACCGGGGAGCTGTTTTTT. This encodes CASSYSGLAGSYTGELFF.

This chain connects TRBV5-1 to TRBJ2-3; D possibly corresponds to TRBD1 (7 bases). Trimming took off 4 bases at V and 2 bases at J, with 17 bases between the two ends. Per germline, CDR1 SGHRS and CDR2 YFSETQ. The CDR3 has 16 amino acids. This CDR3 reads CASSAGQPQFTDTQYF. DNA of the CDR3: TGCGCCAGCAGCGCGGGACAGCCCCAATTCACAGATACGCAGTATTTT. The full variable domain, rest sourced from reference TRBV5-1 and TRBJ2-3, is KAGVTQTPRYLIKTRGQQVTLSCSPISGHRSVSWYQQTPGQGLQFLFEYFSETQRNKGNFPGRFSGRQFSNSRSEMNVSTLELGDSALYLCASSAGQPQFTDTQYFGPGTRLTVL.

This clonotype was seen a few times. The rearrangement joins TRBV6-6 to TRBJ2-3; D gene unclear. The V and J ends lost 6 bases and 2 bases respectively, with 15 bases between them. The CDR3 has 15 residues. Germline CDR1 is MNHNY and CDR2 is SVGAGI (reference sequence). The CDR3 DNA reads as TGTGCCAGCAGCGACTTAAATCTCTTCACAGATACGCAGTATTTT. Its translation: CASSDLNLFTDTQYF.

The chain combines TRBV29-1 with TRBJ1-3; D unresolved. The CDR3 covers 10 residues. The V and J ends lost 7 bases and 4 bases respectively, with 5 bases between them. Germline CDR1 is SQVTM and CDR2 is ANQGSEA. The CDR3 nucleotides are TGCAGCGCCGAGGGAAACACCATATATTTT. It specifies CSAEGNTIYF. The full variable domain, its missing parts supplied by reference TRBV29-1 and TRBJ1-3, is SAVISQKPSRDICQRGTSLTIQCQVDSQVTMMFWYRQQPGQSLTLIATANQGSEATYESGFVIDKFPISRPNLTFSTLTVSNMSPEDSSIYLCSAEGNTIYFGEGSWLTVV.

The rearrangement joins TRBV5-6 to TRBJ1-2; weak D call: TRBD1 (5 bases). The CDR3 has 16 residues. The germline V and J ends were trimmed by 0 bases and 2 bases, with 14 bases remaining between them. CDR1 is SGHDT and CDR2 is YYEEEE in the germline V gene. CDR3 residues: CASSLGQWGINYGYTF. The CDR3 region has the DNA TGTGCCAGCAGCTTGGGACAGTGGGGTATAAACTATGGCTACACCTTC. The full variable domain, its missing parts supplied by reference TRBV5-6 and TRBJ1-2, is DAGVTQSPTHLIKTRGQQVTLRCSPKSGHDTVSWYQQALGQGPQFIFQYYEEEERQRGNFPDRFSGHQFPNYSSELNVNALLLGDSALYLCASSLGQWGINYGYTFGSGTRLTVV.

This clonotype was seen a handful of times. This chain uses TRBV7-9 with TRBJ1-5; D possibly corresponds to TRBD1 (5 bases). There are 15 residues in the CDR3. Per the germline V gene, CDR1 is SEHNR and CDR2 is FQNEAQ (reference sequence). The ends were cut back, 3 bases at V and 0 bases at J, with 9 bases in the middle. The CDR3 loop is CASSLGTISNQPQHF. Here the CDR3 DNA reads TGTGCCAGCAGCTTGGGGACCATTAGCAATCAGCCCCAGCATTTT.

V and J are TRBV10-3 and TRBJ2-7; TRBD2 matches 7 bases. V lost 11 bases, J lost 0 bases, and 7 bases stayed unmatched. Germline assignment: CDR1 ENHRY and CDR2 SYGVKD. This CDR3 comprises 13 residues. CDR3 nucleotide sequence: TGTGCCGCCGGGGGGAGCGACTCCTACGAGCAGTACTTC. This sequence encodes CAAGGSDSYEQYF.

For this clonotype: Since a much larger clone is just one base distant, this may be a read error. The rearrangement uses TRBV4-2 and TRBJ2-3, with a tentative D call TRBD2 (7 bases). Germline loops: CDR1 LGHNA, CDR2 YNFKEQ. There are 15 residues in the CDR3. V lost 0 bases to trimming and J lost 8 bases, with 15 bases between them. CDR3 in DNA: TGTGCCAGCAGCCAAGATGGACGGGGGGCCGGTACGCAGTATTTT. Protein product: CASSQDGRGAGTQYF.